The next 3 T cell receptor beta chains were all read from a single sample in a study of cytomegalovirus exposure and HLA in healthy donors. PCR amplification relied on 60 Vbeta primers (plus 13 Jbeta primers). Profiling relied on immunoSEQ multiplex PCR, and the TCRdb table lists in-frame clones only, not all of them. The sample gives around 130,000 clones, 81% of which show up once; around 0.67% is in the top ten. The specimen was PBMCs. These receptors originate from a young man in good health and CMV-seronegative.

The rearrangement joins TRBV6-6 to TRBJ2-7, with D possibly being TRBD1 (5 bases). The CDR3 totals 14 residues. From germline, CDR1 is MNHNY and CDR2 SVGAGI (reference sequence). The V and J ends lost 0 bases and 9 bases respectively, with 15 bases between them. CDR3 protein: CASSYSVRADVQYF. The CDR3 nucleotides are TGTGCCAGCAGTTACTCGGTCAGGGCAGATGTGCAGTACTTC.

V usage is TRBV7-3 and J usage is TRBJ1-6, with D possibly being TRBD1 (6 bases). There are 13 residues in the CDR3. Trimming pared 5 bases from V and 8 bases from J, leaving 10 bases between. Germline lookup yields CDR1 SGHTA and CDR2 FQGTGA. CDR3 bases: TGTGCCAGCAGCCCTCGACAGGATTCACCCCTCCACTTT. It specifies CASSPRQDSPLHF.

This chain connects TRBV14 to TRBJ2-5, with 12 bases matching TRBD2. Germline V CDR1 and CDR2: SGHDN, FVKESK. V was clipped by 4 bases and J by 3 bases; unmatched bases: 3. This CDR3 is built from 15 residues. The CDR3 region has the DNA TGTGCCAGCAGCCCTGGACTAGCGGGGAAAGAGACCCAGTACTTC. Its translation is CASSPGLAGKETQYF.